The 26 T cell receptor beta chains listed next were all sequenced from one sample in a study of cytomegalovirus exposure and HLA in healthy donors. The PCR made use of 60 Vbeta and 13 Jbeta primers. Profiled with immunoSEQ multiplex PCR; TCRdb holds only in-frame clones, not every one. The repertoire has around 120,000 clones, 65% of them found once; the top ten carry more than 8%. Material: PBMCs. All receptors come from a woman between 40 and 55 years old in good health and CMV-seropositive.

The chain recombines TRBV11-3 with TRBJ2-1; TRBD2 matches 7 bases. Trimming at V came to 2 bases and at J to 9 bases, leaving 13 bases not matched to a gene. CDR3 length: 16 residues. Per germline, CDR1 SGHNT and CDR2 YENEEA. The chain's CDR3 is CASSLFGGSLYSEQFF. CDR3 nucleotides: TGTGCCAGCAGCTTATTTGGCGGGAGCCTTTATAGTGAGCAGTTCTTC.

This clone has more than one count but fewer than ten. V gene TRBV5-6 combines with J gene TRBJ2-5, with 9 bases fitting TRBD2. The CDR3 runs to 17 residues. The trim removed 3 bases at V and 7 bases at J, leaving 16 bases unmatched. Per the germline V gene, CDR1 is SGHDT and CDR2 is YYEEEE. CDR3 in amino acids: CASSYVSGRGGEGTQYF. DNA for the CDR3: TGTGCCAGCAGCTACGTTAGCGGGAGAGGGGGAGAAGGGACCCAGTACTTC.

This clone was seen a handful of times. The rearrangement uses TRBV6-5 and TRBJ2-1; D unresolved. Germline-derived CDR1 and CDR2 are MNHEY and SVGAGI. The CDR3 length is 14 residues. V was clipped by 5 bases and J by 5 bases, with 13 bases between them. The CDR3 spells CASSAHSPDNEQFF. The CDR3 DNA reads as TGTGCCAGCAGTGCGCACTCCCCGGACAATGAGCAGTTCTTC.

The chain carries TRBV7-3 and TRBJ2-3; TRBD2 matches at 8 bases. CDR3 length equals 14 residues. V trimming: 3 bases; J trimming: 5 bases; junction bases outside the gene matches: 4. Germline V gives CDR1 SGHTA, CDR2 FQGTGA. CDR3 sequence: CASSFSGVGDTQYF. The CDR3 coding sequence is TGTGCCAGCAGCTTTAGCGGGGTGGGAGATACGCAGTATTTT.

The chain carries TRBV5-1 and TRBJ1-3; D remains ambiguous. V was shortened by 0 bases and J by 0 bases, with 10 bases between the two germline ends. The CDR3 has 16 residues. The germline CDR1 and CDR2 sequences are SGHRS and YFSETQ. The CDR3 is CASSLDQNLSGNTIYF. The CDR3 nucleotides are TGCGCCAGCAGCTTGGACCAGAACCTCTCTGGAAACACCATATATTTT. Together with reference TRBV5-1 and TRBJ1-3, the CDR3 gives the full variable domain: KAGVTQTPRYLIKTRGQQVTLSCSPISGHRSVSWYQQTPGQGLQFLFEYFSETQRNKGNFPGRFSGRQFSNSRSEMNVSTLELGDSALYLCASSLDQNLSGNTIYFGEGSWLTVV.

J is TRBJ2-5 and V is TRBV4-1, with a weak D call TRBD1 (6 bases). This CDR3 contains 13 residues. Trimming removed 2 bases from V and 4 bases from J, with 8 bases in between. Germline CDR1 MGHRA, CDR2 YSYEKL. The CDR3 DNA reads TGCGCCAGCAGCCAAATCAGGGGAGAGACCCAGTACTTC. Translation gives CASSQIRGETQYF.

This clone came up a few times. The V and J genes are TRBV2 and TRBJ1-1; the D is unclear. This CDR3 spans 12 amino acids. V gave up 8 bases and J gave up 7 bases, with 14 bases separating them. Germline-derived CDR1 and CDR2 are SNHLY and FYNNEI. The CDR3 sequence is CASLRAALEAFF. DNA for the CDR3: TGTGCCAGCTTGAGGGCCGCCCTTGAAGCTTTCTTT. Together with reference TRBV2 and TRBJ1-1, the CDR3 gives the full variable domain: EPEVTQTPSHQVTQMGQEVILRCVPISNHLYFYWYRQILGQKVEFLVSFYNNEISEKSEIFDDQFSVERPDGSNFTLKIRSTKLEDSAMYFCASLRAALEAFFGQGTRLTVV.

The chain couples TRBV16 to TRBJ1-1; 8 bases fit TRBD1. V lost 3 bases and J lost 6; bases outside the gene matches: 6. This CDR3 spans 14 amino acids. The germline V gene encodes CDR1 KGHSY and CDR2 FQNENV. The CDR3: CASSHGTGRAEAFF. CDR3 nucleotide sequence: TGTGCCAGCAGCCACGGGACAGGAAGGGCTGAAGCTTTCTTT.

The sample holds a few counts of this clone. V is TRBV4-1 and J is TRBJ2-7; 12 nucleotides agree with TRBD2. V lost 1 base, J lost 3 bases, and 10 bases stayed unmatched. The V gene's germline CDR1 is MGHRA and CDR2 YSYEKL. This CDR3 is built from 18 residues. CDR3 DNA: TGCGCCAGCAGCCAAGTTGGGTTCGGACTAGCGGGGAACTACGAGCAGTACTTC. It codes for CASSQVGFGLAGNYEQYF.

This chain joins TRBV25-1 and TRBJ1-1, with TRBD1 identical over 9 bases. V shed 5 bases, J shed 5 bases, and the junction held 3 bases outside the gene matches. Germline V CDR1 and CDR2: MGHDK, SYGVNS. This CDR3 has 13 amino acids. The CDR3 region has the DNA TGTGCCAGCAGTAGACAGGGGGGAACTGAAGCTTTCTTT. This sequence encodes CASSRQGGTEAFF.

V gene TRBV5-8 combines with J gene TRBJ2-1, with D uncertain. The CDR3 loop spans 12 amino acids. CDR1 is SGHTS, CDR2 YDEGEE, per germline. V was trimmed by 4 bases and J by 6 bases, leaving 8 bases between them. The CDR3 loop reads CASSLSGNEQFF. Written as DNA, the CDR3 is TGTGCCAGCAGCCTCAGTGGCAATGAGCAGTTCTTC.

V and J are TRBV20-1 and TRBJ2-3; no reliable D call. The CDR3 runs 11 residues. CDR1 and CDR2 from the germline V gene are DFQATT and SNEGSKA (reference sequence). Deletions cut 6 bases from V and 6 bases from J, with 10 bases between. CDR3 nucleotide sequence: TGCAGTGCCGTGGCTGGCGATACGCAGTATTTT. This codes for CSAVAGDTQYF.

This sequence joins TRBV2 and TRBJ1-5; D remains unclear. Per germline, CDR1 SNHLY and CDR2 FYNNEI. CDR3 size: 17 residues. The V end lost 5 bases, the J end lost 0 bases, and 17 bases lay between the germline ends. The CDR3 loop reads CASSTDGLIYSNQPQHF. In nucleotides, the CDR3 is TGTGCCAGCAGTACGGACGGACTAATCTATAGCAATCAGCCCCAGCATTTT. Based on the CDR3 plus reference TRBV2 and TRBJ1-5, the full variable domain is EPEVTQTPSHQVTQMGQEVILRCVPISNHLYFYWYRQILGQKVEFLVSFYNNEISEKSEIFDDQFSVERPDGSNFTLKIRSTKLEDSAMYFCASSTDGLIYSNQPQHFGDGTRLSIL.

This clone was detected a few times. The chain uses TRBV30 and TRBJ2-5, with D perhaps TRBD2 (6 bases). Germline CDR1 GTSNPN, CDR2 SVGIG (reference sequence). Trimming pared 0 bases from V and 4 bases from J, leaving 9 bases between. CDR3 length: 13 residues. The CDR3 sequence: CAWSVLARETQYF. Written as DNA, the CDR3 is TGTGCCTGGAGTGTACTAGCTAGAGAGACCCAGTACTTC.

This clone was seen a few times. The chain recombines TRBV7-2 with TRBJ2-3; no firm D call. CDR1 is SGHTA and CDR2 is FQGNSA in the germline V gene. The CDR3 runs 12 residues. The germline V and J ends were trimmed by 0 bases and 6 bases, with 4 bases remaining between them. The CDR3 reads CASSLAEDTQYF. The CDR3 nucleotides read TGTGCCAGCAGCTTAGCCGAGGATACGCAGTATTTT.

J is TRBJ2-7 and V is TRBV11-3, with D possibly being TRBD1 (5 bases). V lost 0 bases to trimming and J lost 7 bases, with 7 bases between them. CDR1 is SGHNT and CDR2 is YENEEA in the germline V gene. This CDR3 spans 12 amino acids. The CDR3 loop reads CASSLDHREQYF. The CDR3 coding sequence is TGTGCCAGCAGCTTAGATCACAGGGAGCAGTACTTC.

This chain uses TRBV2 with TRBJ2-3, with 7 bases matching TRBD1. Germline CDR1 reads SNHLY; CDR2 reads FYNNEI. CDR3 length: 15 amino acids. V gave up 7 bases and J gave up 7 bases; unmatched junction bases: 14. CDR3 amino acids: CASTGGLLGDHTQYF. The CDR3 DNA follows: TGTGCCAGCACAGGGGGTCTCTTGGGGGATCATACGCAGTATTTT.

The CDR3 sequence is CAWGQVYNEQFF. The CDR3 DNA reads as TGTGCCTGGGGACAGGTATACAATGAGCAGTTCTTC. V and J are TRBV30 and TRBJ2-1, with TRBD1 matching 7 bases. Germline CDR1 GTSNPN, CDR2 SVGIG (reference sequence). Unmatched junction bases numbered 2, after V lost 5 bases and J lost 4 bases. CDR3 length: 12 amino acids.

Relative to its sample, this clone is medium-sized. This sequence joins TRBV6-1 and TRBJ2-6, with TRBD2 identical over 14 bases. Germline assignment: CDR1 MNHNS and CDR2 SASEGT. With V trimmed by 11 bases and J by 4 bases, 4 bases remained unmatched. This CDR3 has 15 amino acids. DNA for the CDR3: TGTGCCGGGGGACTAGCGGGAGCCGGGGCCAACGTCCTGACTTTC. Protein: CAGGLAGAGANVLTF.

DNA of the CDR3: TGCGCCAGCAGCCAAGATGGGAGGGGGGGACACTGGAACACTGAAGCTTTCTTT. Protein: CASSQDGRGGHWNTEAFF. This chain uses TRBV4-1 with TRBJ1-1, with TRBD1 as a possible D gene (6 bases). V lost 0 bases and J 1 base, leaving 18 bases between the germline ends. This CDR3 is built from 18 residues. Germline assignment: CDR1 MGHRA and CDR2 YSYEKL.

This clone was observed once. The germline gene is not matched at one end of the junction; a read error may be the cause. The CDR3 sequence is CASSPRKTSAYTGELFF. The CDR3 DNA sequence: TGTGCTAGCAGCCCCAGGAAGACTAGCGCCTACACCGGGGAGCTGTTTTTT. The rearrangement joins TRBV7-7 to TRBJ2-2, with 8 bases that match TRBD2. Germline assignment: CDR1 SSHAT and CDR2 FNYEAQ (reference sequence). This CDR3 is built from 17 residues. The full variable domain, rest sourced from reference TRBV7-7 and TRBJ2-2, is GAGVSQSPRYKVTKRGQDVTLRCDPISSHATLYWYQQALGQGPEFLTYFNYEAQPDKSGLPSDRFSAERPEGSISTLTIQRTEQRDSAMYRCASSPRKTSAYTGELFFGEGSRLTVL.

This sequence joins TRBV9 and TRBJ2-1; D gene uncertain. The CDR3 extends over 14 amino acids. V shed 3 bases and J shed 6 bases, with 13 bases lying between them. In germline, CDR1 is SGDLS, CDR2 YYNGEE. CDR3: CASSESLGGNEQFF. In DNA form, the CDR3 reads TGTGCCAGCAGCGAAAGCCTAGGCGGCAATGAGCAGTTCTTC.

This clone was recorded a few times. This CDR3 is CASSLQQGALTNTEAFF. Written as DNA, the CDR3 is TGCGCCAGCAGCTTGCAGCAGGGGGCGCTCACAAACACTGAAGCTTTCTTT. The chain has TRBV5-1 and TRBJ1-1; TRBD1 aligns across 8 bases. J gave up 2 bases and V 1 base, and 10 bases lay outside the gene matches. The length of the CDR3 is 17 residues. From germline, CDR1 is SGHRS and CDR2 YFSETQ.

The V call is TRBV7-9, the J call TRBJ2-1, with D tentatively TRBD2 (6 bases). This CDR3 contains 18 residues. The V and J ends lost 5 bases and 5 bases respectively, with 25 bases between them. The V gene's germline CDR1 is SEHNR and CDR2 FQNEAQ (reference sequence). The chain's CDR3 is CASSQTPRATSRHNEQFF. In nucleotides, the CDR3 is TGTGCCAGCAGCCAAACACCCCGGGCAACTAGCAGACACAATGAGCAGTTCTTC.

In its sample, this clone was seen once. The chain couples TRBV2 to TRBJ2-1; 7 bases are shared with TRBD2. V shed 7 bases, J shed 3 bases, and the junction held 9 bases outside the gene matches. The CDR3 is made up of 15 amino acids. Germline V gene data show CDR1 as SNHLY and CDR2 as FYNNEI. CDR3: CASNDAGVGYNEQFF. The DNA for the CDR3 is TGTGCCAGCAATGATGCGGGAGTAGGCTACAATGAGCAGTTCTTC.

As regards this clone: The identical CDR3 is also encoded by other nucleotide sequences in the sample. The chain couples TRBV28 to TRBJ1-1, with D possibly being TRBD1 (6 bases). CDR1 and CDR2 (germline): MDHEN, SYDVKM. V was clipped by 3 bases and J by 2 bases, with 7 bases between them. The CDR3 extends over 13 amino acids. The CDR3 is CASSFRGNTEAFF. The CDR3 region has the DNA TGTGCCAGCAGTTTCAGGGGAAACACTGAAGCTTTCTTT.